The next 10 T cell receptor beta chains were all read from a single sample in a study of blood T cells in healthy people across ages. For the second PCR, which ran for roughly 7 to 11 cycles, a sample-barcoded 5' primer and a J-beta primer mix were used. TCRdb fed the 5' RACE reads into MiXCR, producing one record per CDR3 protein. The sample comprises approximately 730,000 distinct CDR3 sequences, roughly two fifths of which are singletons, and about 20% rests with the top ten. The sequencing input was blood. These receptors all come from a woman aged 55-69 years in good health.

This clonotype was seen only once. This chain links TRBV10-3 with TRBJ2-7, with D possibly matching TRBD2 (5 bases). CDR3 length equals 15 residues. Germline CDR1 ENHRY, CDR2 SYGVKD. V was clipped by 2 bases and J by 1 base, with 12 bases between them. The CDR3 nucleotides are TGTGCCATCAGTGAGCGGGGATCCTCTTCCTACGAGCAGTACTTC. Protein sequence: CAISERGSSSYEQYF.

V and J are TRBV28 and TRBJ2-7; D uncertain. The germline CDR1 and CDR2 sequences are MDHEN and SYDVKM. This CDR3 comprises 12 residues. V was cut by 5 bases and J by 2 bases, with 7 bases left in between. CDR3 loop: CASSGLTYEQYF. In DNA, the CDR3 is TGTGCCAGCAGTGGGCTGACCTACGAGCAGTACTTC.

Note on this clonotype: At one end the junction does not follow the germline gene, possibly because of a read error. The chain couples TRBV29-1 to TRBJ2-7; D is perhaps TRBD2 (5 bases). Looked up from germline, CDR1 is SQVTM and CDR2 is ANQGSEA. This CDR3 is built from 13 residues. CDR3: CSVGAGSSYGQYF. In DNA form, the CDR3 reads TGCAGCGTTGGGGCGGGTAGCTCCTACGGGCAGTACTTC.

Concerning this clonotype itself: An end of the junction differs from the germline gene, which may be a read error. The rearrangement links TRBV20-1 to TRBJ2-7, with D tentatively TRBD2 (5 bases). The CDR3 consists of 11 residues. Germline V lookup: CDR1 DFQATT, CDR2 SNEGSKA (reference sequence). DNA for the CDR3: TGCAGTGTTGCGGGCCACAATGAGCTGTACTTC. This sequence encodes CSVAGHNELYF.

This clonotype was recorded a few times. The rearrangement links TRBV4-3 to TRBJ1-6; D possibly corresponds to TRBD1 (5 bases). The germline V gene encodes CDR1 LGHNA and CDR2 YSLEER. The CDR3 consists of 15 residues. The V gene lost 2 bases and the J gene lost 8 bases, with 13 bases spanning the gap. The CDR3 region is CASSQSGTSDSPLHF. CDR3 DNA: TGCGCCAGCAGCCAATCAGGGACTTCAGATTCACCCCTCCACTTT.

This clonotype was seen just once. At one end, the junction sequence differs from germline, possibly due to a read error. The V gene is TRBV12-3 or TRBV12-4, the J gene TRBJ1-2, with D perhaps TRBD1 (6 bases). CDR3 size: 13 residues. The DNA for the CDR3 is TGTGCCAGCAGTCGGGACAAGCTCTATGGATACACCTTC. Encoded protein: CASSRDKLYGYTF.

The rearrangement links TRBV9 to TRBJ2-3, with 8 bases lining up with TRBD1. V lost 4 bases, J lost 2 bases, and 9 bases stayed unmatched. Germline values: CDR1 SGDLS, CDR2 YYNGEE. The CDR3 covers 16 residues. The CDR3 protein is CASSTRRTGNTDTQYF. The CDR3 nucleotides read TGTGCCAGCAGCACTAGACGGACAGGGAACACAGATACGCAGTATTTT.

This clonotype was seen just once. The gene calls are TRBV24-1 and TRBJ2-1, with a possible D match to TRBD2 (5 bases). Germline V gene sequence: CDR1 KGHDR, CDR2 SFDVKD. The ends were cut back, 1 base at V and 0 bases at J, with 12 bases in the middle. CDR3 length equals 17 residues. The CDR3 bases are TGTGCCACCAGTGATTTCTCACGGGGTACCTCCTACAATGAGCAGTTCTTC. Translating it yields CATSDFSRGTSYNEQFF.

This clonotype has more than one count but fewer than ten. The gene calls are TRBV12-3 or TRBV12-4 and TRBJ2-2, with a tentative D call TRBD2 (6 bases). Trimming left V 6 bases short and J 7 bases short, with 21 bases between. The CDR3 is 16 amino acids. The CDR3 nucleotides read TGTGCCAGCAGGCCCTCGGGGGTCGGGATAGGCGGGGAGCTGTTTTTT. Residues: CASRPSGVGIGGELFF.

CDR3 DNA: TGCAGTGCTAGACAGGGGCGAAACGATTTTGGCTACACCTTC. Translation: CSARQGRNDFGYTF. The V gene is TRBV20-1, the J gene TRBJ1-2, with a possible D match to TRBD1 (6 bases). The germline V and J ends were trimmed by 2 bases and 7 bases, with 17 bases remaining between them. This CDR3 has 14 residues. Per the germline V gene, CDR1 is DFQATT and CDR2 is SNEGSKA (reference sequence).